A single sample gave rise to the 25 T cell receptor beta chains below, sequenced in a study of CD4 T cells in relation to SARS-CoV-2 and coronaviruses. TCRdb keeps only in-frame clones here, not all; method: immunoSEQ multiplex PCR. The data show 10,000 to 13,000 clones, 65% to 90% seen once. The unexposed donors gave CD4+ T cells in about 2010-2018, prior to COVID-19. After less than 11 days of culture, CD4+ T cells were isolated. Their antigen targets remain unknown. Input material: CD4+ T cells from PBMCs, cultured in vitro. Receptor source: a human donor in good health.

This rearrangement joins TRBV19 to TRBJ2-7, with D unclear. Germline V lookup: CDR1 LNHDA, CDR2 SQIVND (reference sequence). CDR3 length: 13 amino acids. V gave up 3 bases and J gave up 6 bases, with 12 bases separating them. The CDR3 sequence: CASSIMSTAEQYF. The CDR3 DNA follows: TGTGCCAGTAGTATTATGTCGACCGCCGAGCAGTACTTC.

V gene TRBV5-4 combines with J gene TRBJ1-2; unclear D gene. The length of the CDR3 is 14 residues. Germline-derived CDR1 and CDR2 are SGHNT and YYREEE (reference sequence). V gave up 4 bases and J gave up 4 bases, with 14 bases separating them. The CDR3 DNA reads TGTGCCAGCAGCCCCGGGCAGTCCACCTATGGCTACACCTTC. Amino acid sequence: CASSPGQSTYGYTF.

The chain uses TRBV2 and TRBJ1-5; D not certain. Germline V gene sequence: CDR1 SNHLY, CDR2 FYNNEI. The CDR3 spans 13 residues. V shed 2 bases and J shed 4 bases, with 6 bases lying between them. The CDR3 is CASSELENQPQHF. The CDR3 DNA is TGTGCCAGCAGTGAATTGGAAAATCAGCCCCAGCATTTT.

The chain uses TRBV29-1 and TRBJ1-6; TRBD1 aligns across 7 bases. After removal of 4 bases from V and 8 bases from J, the junction contained 5 bases not matched to a gene. The CDR3 is 13 residues long. Germline V gene sequence: CDR1 SQVTM, CDR2 ANQGSEA. CDR3 nucleotides: TGCAGCGTTGGACAGGGTGCGGATTCACCCCTCCACTTT. Protein sequence: CSVGQGADSPLHF.

The J gene is TRBJ1-2, the V gene TRBV6-2 or TRBV6-3; D ambiguous. Trimming took 0 bases from V and 3 from J, leaving 26 bases between them. CDR1 MNHEY and CDR2 SVGEGT come from the germline V gene. The CDR3 has 20 amino acids. The CDR3: CASSYSRWGKVGARYYGYTF. The CDR3 nucleotides read TGTGCCAGCAGTTACTCGAGATGGGGAAAAGTGGGTGCTCGATACTATGGCTACACCTTC.

This chain connects TRBV3-1 (or the pseudogene TRBV3-2) to TRBJ1-2, with a weak D call TRBD1 (5 bases). Germline CDR1 reads LGHDT; CDR2 reads YNNKEL (reference sequence). V gave up 0 bases and J gave up 6 bases, with 14 bases separating them. This CDR3 is built from 15 residues. Here the CDR3 DNA reads TGTGCCAGCAGCCAAGATAGTAGGGGCTGGGATGGCTACACCTTC. Amino acid sequence: CASSQDSRGWDGYTF.

This clone was picked up a small number of times. The chain is built from TRBV7-8 and TRBJ1-1, with a possible D match to TRBD1 (6 bases). V was pared by 5 bases and J by 11 bases, with 21 bases between. The germline CDR1 and CDR2 sequences are SGHVS and FQNEAQ. This CDR3 has 14 amino acids. DNA for the CDR3: TGTGCCAGCAGCCCCGTGGACAGAACCCCTGCGGCTTTCTTT. Amino acids: CASSPVDRTPAAFF.

J is TRBJ2-7 and V is TRBV5-5, with TRBD2 identical over 9 bases. Per germline, CDR1 SGHKS and CDR2 YYEKEE (reference sequence). V dropped 0 bases and J dropped 7; count of bases not matched to a gene: 2. The CDR3 totals 13 residues. The CDR3 nucleotides are TGTGCCAGCAGCTTGGTGCTAGCGGGGGAGCAGTACTTC. Translated: CASSLVLAGEQYF.

This chain connects TRBV9 to TRBJ1-6; D uncertain. The CDR3 extends over 13 amino acids. Trimming removed 0 bases at V and 13 bases at J, with 11 bases between. The germline V gene has CDR1 SGDLS and CDR2 YYNGEE. Written as DNA, the CDR3 is TGTGCCAGCAGCGTAGGCACTCTAAGTCCCCTCCACTTT. Its translation is CASSVGTLSPLHF.

This clone was observed a handful of times. The CDR3 coding sequence is TGCGCCAGCAGCTTGCTGGGCGGCCAGAACACTGAAGCTTTCTTT. Residues: CASSLLGGQNTEAFF. The genes are TRBV5-1 and TRBJ1-1; no clear D. This CDR3 has 15 residues. The V gene's germline CDR1 is SGHRS and CDR2 YFSETQ. The V end lost 1 base, the J end lost 1 base, and 11 bases lay between the germline ends.

This chain connects TRBV5-4 to TRBJ2-2, with D maybe TRBD1 (5 bases). V was cut by 4 bases and J by 7 bases, with 14 bases left in between. CDR3 length: 14 amino acids. Germline V gene data show CDR1 as SGHNT and CDR2 as YYREEE (reference sequence). This CDR3 is CASSHTTDGGELFF. CDR3 nucleotide sequence: TGTGCCAGCAGCCATACGACAGATGGCGGGGAGCTGTTTTTT.

This chain uses TRBV5-6 with TRBJ1-5; D not resolved. The CDR3 runs to 17 residues. The V gene's germline CDR1 is SGHDT and CDR2 YYEEEE. Trimming left V 3 bases short and J 3 bases short, with 19 bases between. CDR3 sequence: CASSSLYPGSVNQPQHF. The CDR3 DNA is TGTGCCAGCAGCTCGCTTTATCCGGGGAGCGTCAATCAGCCCCAGCATTTT.

The chain couples TRBV5-1 to TRBJ2-2, with a weak D call TRBD2 (5 bases). Germline values: CDR1 SGHRS, CDR2 YFSETQ. CDR3 length: 15 amino acids. V gave up 3 bases and J gave up 4 bases, with 13 bases separating them. CDR3 loop: CASSSEGRGTGELFF. The CDR3 DNA reads as TGCGCCAGCAGCTCCGAGGGTCGAGGCACCGGGGAGCTGTTTTTT.

The chain is built from TRBV3-1 (or the pseudogene TRBV3-2) and TRBJ2-1; the match to TRBD2 covers 7 bases. V shed 4 bases, J shed 8 bases, and the junction held 5 bases outside the gene matches. The germline CDR1 and CDR2 sequences are LGHDT and YNNKEL (reference sequence). CDR3 length: 13 residues. The DNA of the CDR3 is TGTGCCAGCAGCCCCCTGGGGGGGGATGAGCAGTTCTTC. It translates to CASSPLGGDEQFF.

J is TRBJ2-1 and V is TRBV30; D is perhaps TRBD1 (6 bases). The CDR3 totals 14 residues. V lost 3 bases, J lost 2 bases, and 11 bases lay in between. CDR1 and CDR2 from the germline V gene are GTSNPN and SVGIG (reference sequence). CDR3 residues: CAWSLTGAYNEQFF. For the CDR3, the DNA is TGTGCCTGGAGCTTGACAGGAGCCTACAATGAGCAGTTCTTC. Complete variable domain (other parts from reference TRBV30 and TRBJ2-1): SQTIHQWPATLVQPVGSPLSLECTVEGTSNPNLYWYRQAAGRGLQLLFYSVGIGQISSEVPQNLSASRPQDRQFILSSKKLLLSDSGFYLCAWSLTGAYNEQFFGPGTRLTVL.

The gene calls are TRBV2 and TRBJ2-7; D is unresolved. V was pared by 5 bases and J by 6 bases, with 11 bases between. Germline loops: CDR1 SNHLY, CDR2 FYNNEI. The CDR3 is made up of 12 amino acids. The CDR3 region has the DNA TGTGCCAGCAGTCGCCGGGTAACCGAGCAGTACTTC. Protein product: CASSRRVTEQYF.

The chain joins TRBV9 to TRBJ2-3; 8 bases are a match to TRBD2. J lost 4 bases, V lost 5 bases, and 15 bases had no gene match. Germline V gene sequence: CDR1 SGDLS, CDR2 YYNGEE. The CDR3 consists of 17 residues. The CDR3 DNA reads TGTGCCAGCAGTCGTATCGGGGGAGCGGGGGTCCCAGATACGCAGTATTTT. This gives the protein CASSRIGGAGVPDTQYF. The entire variable domain, with the rest obtained from reference TRBV9 and TRBJ2-3, is as follows: DSGVTQTPKHLITATGQRVTLRCSPRSGDLSVYWYQQSLDQGLQFLIQYYNGEERAKGNILERFSAQQFPDLHSELNLSSLELGDSALYFCASSRIGGAGVPDTQYFGPGTRLTVL.

The chain employs TRBV13 and TRBJ2-5; weak D call: TRBD1 (6 bases). The V end lost 1 base, the J end lost 4 bases, and 13 bases lay between the germline ends. The CDR3 has 15 residues. Per the germline V gene, CDR1 is PRHDT and CDR2 is FYEKMQ (reference sequence). The CDR3 nucleotides are TGTGCCAGCAGCTTAGTGGCAGGGGACATAGAGACCCAGTACTTC. Protein: CASSLVAGDIETQYF.

J is TRBJ2-7 and V is TRBV6-2 or TRBV6-3; tentative D call: TRBD2 (6 bases). The germline V gene encodes CDR1 MNHEY and CDR2 SVGEGT. Trimming took off 4 bases at V and 3 bases at J, with 7 bases between the two ends. The CDR3 runs to 12 residues. This CDR3 reads CASSFSGYEQYF. The CDR3 nucleotides read TGTGCCAGCAGTTTTAGCGGCTACGAGCAGTACTTC.

The sample holds a few counts of this clone. The chain has TRBV2 and TRBJ2-3; tentatively, D is TRBD1 or TRBD2 (5 bases each). The CDR3 runs to 12 residues. Trimming cost V 8 bases and J 4 bases, with 10 bases left between them. Germline V gives CDR1 SNHLY, CDR2 FYNNEI. Written as DNA, the CDR3 is TGTGCCAGCGCTGGGGACGCAGATACGCAGTATTTT. It specifies CASAGDADTQYF.

V usage is TRBV7-2 and J usage is TRBJ1-3; the D is unclear. CDR1 is SGHTA, CDR2 FQGNSA, per germline. V lost 0 bases, J lost 4 bases, and 16 bases lay in between. This CDR3 is built from 17 residues. The CDR3 sequence is CASSLAWSGLNGNTIYF. The CDR3, as DNA: TGTGCCAGCAGCTTAGCGTGGTCCGGGCTAAACGGAAACACCATATATTTT.

The V call is TRBV7-9, the J call TRBJ2-7; no firm D call. The CDR3 has 12 amino acids. Germline V lookup: CDR1 SEHNR, CDR2 FQNEAQ (reference sequence). Trimming stripped 5 bases from V and 8 bases from J, with 13 bases between. The CDR3 sequence is CASSRSTSQQYF. CDR3 nucleotide sequence: TGTGCCAGCAGCCGATCTACCTCCCAGCAGTACTTC.

This clone appeared once. This chain connects TRBV6-6 to TRBJ2-5; D might be TRBD2 (6 bases). This CDR3 comprises 19 residues. The germline V gene encodes CDR1 MNHNY and CDR2 SVGAGI (reference sequence). Deletions cut 5 bases from V and 2 bases from J, with 27 bases between. CDR3 sequence (DNA): TGTGCCAGCAGTCCCACGGGATTTGGGGCGGGCGGGAAACAAGAGACCCAGTACTTC. Amino acids: CASSPTGFGAGGKQETQYF.

V is TRBV6-5 and J is TRBJ1-3, with TRBD1 as a possible D gene (5 bases). Germline lookup yields CDR1 MNHEY and CDR2 SVGAGI. This CDR3 is built from 15 residues. V was shortened by 7 bases and J by 2 bases, with 15 bases between the two germline ends. CDR3 DNA sequence: TGTGCCAGCACCGACTGGACATTGGCTGGAAACACCATATATTTT. It encodes CASTDWTLAGNTIYF.

The chain has TRBV4-1 and TRBJ1-6, with D unresolved. Per germline, CDR1 MGHRA and CDR2 YSYEKL. V lost 4 bases and J lost 10, with 8 bases in between. The CDR3 totals 12 residues. This chain's CDR3 is CASSPPGSPLHF. CDR3 DNA: TGCGCCAGCAGCCCCCCGGGGTCACCCCTCCACTTT.